This TCR beta chain was identified during a study of technical replicates of blood from a few donors. CDR3 length equals 16 residues. Trimming stripped 2 bases from V and 5 bases from J, with 16 bases between. Germline CDR1 and CDR2: MNHNS and SASEGT. Sequencing used immunoSEQ multiplex PCR; TCRdb keeps in-frame clones, though not all of them. The table has approximately 81,000 clones, approximately 94% seen once. The receptor was derived from a human donor in good health. The sequenced sample was T cells isolated from PBMCs. V gene TRBV6-1 combines with J gene TRBJ1-5; D is ambiguous. The CDR3 sequence is CASSELPVVVDQPQHF. CDR3 DNA: TGTGCCAGCAGTGAATTACCGGTTGTGGTCGATCAGCCCCAGCATTTT.